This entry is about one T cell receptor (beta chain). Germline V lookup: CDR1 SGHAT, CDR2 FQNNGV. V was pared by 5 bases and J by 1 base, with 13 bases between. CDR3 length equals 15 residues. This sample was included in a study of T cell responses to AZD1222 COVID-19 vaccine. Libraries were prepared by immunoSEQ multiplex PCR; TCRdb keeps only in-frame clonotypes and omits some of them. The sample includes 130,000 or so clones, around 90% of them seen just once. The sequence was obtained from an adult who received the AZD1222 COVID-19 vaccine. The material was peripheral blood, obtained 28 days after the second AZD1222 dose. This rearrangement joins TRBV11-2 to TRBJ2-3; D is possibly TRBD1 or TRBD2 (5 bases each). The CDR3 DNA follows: TGTGCCAGCAGCCTTAGCCCGGGGCGCACAGATACGCAGTATTTT. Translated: CASSLSPGRTDTQYF.